Listed here are 6 T cell receptor beta chains from one sample, sequenced in a study of CD4 T cell repertoires in COVID-19. Their antigens remain unidentified. Sequenced by immunoSEQ multiplex PCR; TCRdb stores in-frame clones only, minus some. Of almost 450 clones in the sample, 20% to 25% were seen once. Sample: memory CD4+ T cells, cultured in vitro, taken after recovery from COVID-19. All receptors come from a human donor who had COVID-19.

The chain employs TRBV19 and TRBJ2-2, with no clear D. The CDR3 contains 17 residues. The germline V gene encodes CDR1 LNHDA and CDR2 SQIVND (reference sequence). Trimming left V 6 bases short and J 0 bases short, with 17 bases between. Here the CDR3 reads CASRLLTARANTGELFF. CDR3 nucleotide sequence: TGTGCCAGTAGATTATTGACCGCCCGCGCGAACACCGGGGAGCTGTTTTTT.

This clone is labeled large. The rearrangement joins TRBV28 to TRBJ1-2; D unclear. The CDR3 is 14 residues long. The ends were cut back, 6 bases at V and 1 base at J, with 12 bases in the middle. Germline V gene data show CDR1 as MDHEN and CDR2 as SYDVKM. CDR3 protein: CASRQIERNYGYTF. The CDR3 DNA is TGTGCCAGCAGGCAGATCGAACGTAACTATGGCTACACCTTC.

The chain has TRBV6-5 and TRBJ2-3; TRBD2 agrees at 11 bases. This CDR3 has 16 amino acids. Germline CDR1 reads MNHEY; CDR2 reads SVGAGI. J was trimmed by 6 bases and V by 2 bases; bases with no gene match: 7. The CDR3 spells CASSYGLAGGQDTQYF. The CDR3 DNA reads TGTGCCAGCAGTTACGGGCTAGCGGGAGGTCAGGATACGCAGTATTTT.

In its sample, this clone ranks as medium-sized. The chain couples TRBV7-3 to TRBJ2-2; D uncertain. Germline-derived CDR1 and CDR2 are SGHTA and FQGTGA. Trimming removed 4 bases from V and 0 bases from J, with 9 bases in between. The CDR3 covers 15 residues. The CDR3 DNA follows: TGTGCCAGCAGCTCACAAACAACGAACACCGGGGAGCTGTTTTTT. Translation gives CASSSQTTNTGELFF.

This clone rates as large. The genes are TRBV5-1 and TRBJ1-4; D perhaps matches TRBD1 (6 bases). Germline V CDR1 and CDR2: SGHRS, YFSETQ. This CDR3 region has 14 residues. V was clipped by 2 bases and J by 7 bases, with 12 bases between them. The CDR3 bases are TGCGCCAGCAGCTTTTCGACAGGAACTGAAAAACTGTTTTTT. Its translation is CASSFSTGTEKLFF.

Remarks on this clone: At the DNA level, this CDR3 is encoded by other sequences in the same sample as well. The chain carries TRBV9 and TRBJ2-3; 11 nucleotides agree with TRBD2. The CDR3 runs to 16 residues. Germline V gene lookup returns CDR1 SGDLS and CDR2 YYNGEE. Losses at the gene ends were 0 bases for V and 2 bases for J; bases not matched to a gene: 2. The CDR3 is CASSVVGLAATDTQYF. CDR3 bases: TGTGCCAGCAGCGTAGTGGGACTAGCGGCCACAGATACGCAGTATTTT.